Listed below are T cell receptor beta chains from one sample, sequenced in a study of technical replicates of blood from several donors. Some clones are missing from TCRdb's copy, which holds only in-frame ones; the method was immunoSEQ multiplex PCR. The table shows about 84,000 clones, with about 97% occurring only once. Sequencing was done on a sample of T cells isolated from PBMCs. Receptors originate from a human donor in good health. The CDR3 runs from the conserved cysteine through the conserved F or W. Fields, in order: V gene, J gene, D gene, clone size, CDR3 DNA, CDR3 protein. The D gene is left open where the match is weak. A clone size is listed for some rows: how often the clone was seen (once, few, many), or a class if it is expanded.

V: TRBV28; J: TRBJ2-5; D: -; size: -; DNA: TGTGCCACCAGCGGGACACCTTACCAAGAGACCCAGTACTTC; CDR3: CATSGTPYQETQYF
V: TRBV27; J: TRBJ2-1; D: TRBD2; size: -; DNA: TGTGCCAGCAGTTGGTTTGCCGCGGGGGGAGGGTCACGAGGGGACTTCTCCTACAATGAGCAGTTCTTC; CDR3: CASSWFAAGGGSRGDFSYNEQFF
V: TRBV27; J: TRBJ2-7; D: TRBD2; size: -; DNA: TGTGCCAGCAGTTTACAGCGGCGGGGGGCCTACGAGCAGTACTTC; CDR3: CASSLQRRGAYEQYF
V: TRBV2; J: TRBJ2-5; D: TRBD2; size: -; DNA: TGTGCCAGCGACCTAGCGGGAGGTGGAGAGACCCAGTACTTC; CDR3: CASDLAGGGETQYF
V: TRBV7-6; J: TRBJ2-4; D: -; size: -; DNA: TGTGCCAGCAGCTTAGGTCCCAAAACAGGATACAAAAACATTCAGTACTTC; CDR3: CASSLGPKTGYKNIQYF
V: TRBV5-4; J: TRBJ2-7; D: -; size: -; DNA: TGTGCCAGCAGCTTGGGTCAGGGGTCGTACTCCTACGAGCAGTACTTC; CDR3: CASSLGQGSYSYEQYF
V: TRBV11-2; J: TRBJ2-7; D: -; size: -; DNA: TGTGCCAGCATGGAAGGGGGCGAGCAGTACTTC; CDR3: CASMEGGEQYF
V: TRBV10-2; J: TRBJ2-6; D: -; size: -; DNA: TGCGGAGCAGGATCTGGGGCCAACGTCCTGACTTTC; CDR3: CGAGSGANVLTF
V: TRBV4-1; J: TRBJ2-3; D: TRBD1; size: -; DNA: TGCGCCAGCAGCCAAGAGAGGGACAGACGCACAGATACGCAGTATTTT; CDR3: CASSQERDRRTDTQYF
V: TRBV4-2; J: TRBJ2-2; D: TRBD1; size: -; DNA: TGTGCCAGCAGCCCTCGGACAGGGGGCATGTCCGGGGAGCTGTTTTTT; CDR3: CASSPRTGGMSGELFF
V: TRBV28; J: TRBJ2-5; D: TRBD2; size: -; DNA: TGTGCCAGCAGCTCCGGCCTAGCGGGAGTTGGGGAAGAGACCCAGTACTTC; CDR3: CASSSGLAGVGEETQYF
V: TRBV14; J: TRBJ1-2; D: -; size: -; DNA: TGTGCCAGCAGCCAAGATCGAGGACTAGGTGGCTACACCTTC; CDR3: CASSQDRGLGGYTF
V: TRBV30; J: TRBJ1-2; D: -; size: -; DNA: TGTGCCTGGAGTGTGGCCAGAATCTATGGCTACACCTTC; CDR3: CAWSVARIYGYTF
V: TRBV10-1; J: TRBJ2-7; D: -; size: once; DNA: TGCGCCAGCAGTGACAGCTACGAGCAGTACTTC; CDR3: CASSDSYEQYF
V: TRBV7-6; J: TRBJ2-7; D: TRBD1; size: -; DNA: TGTGCCAGCAGCATGGTAAGACAGGGCGCCTACGAGCAGTACTTC; CDR3: CASSMVRQGAYEQYF
V: TRBV11-2; J: TRBJ2-3; D: TRBD2; size: -; DNA: TGTGCCAGCAGCCCGACAGCTAGCGGGTTCACAGATACGCAGTATTTT; CDR3: CASSPTASGFTDTQYF
V: TRBV28; J: TRBJ2-1; D: TRBD1; size: -; DNA: TGTGCCAGCAGCCACCTTGAATCCGGGACAGGGTACGACAATGAGCAGTTCTTC; CDR3: CASSHLESGTGYDNEQFF
V: TRBV6-1; J: TRBJ1-2; D: -; size: -; DNA: TGTGCCAGCAGTGTCGGCCAGGGGATCAACTATGGCTACACCTTC; CDR3: CASSVGQGINYGYTF
V: TRBV19; J: TRBJ1-2; D: TRBD1; size: -; DNA: TGTGCCAGTAGTATAGATCGGCGGGGACAGGGGGGAAATGGCTACACCTTC; CDR3: CASSIDRRGQGGNGYTF
V: TRBV12-5; J: TRBJ2-2; D: TRBD2; size: -; DNA: TGTGCTAGTGGCCGGGGACTAGCGGGAGAGAACACCGGGGAGCTGTTTTTT; CDR3: CASGRGLAGENTGELFF
V: TRBV15; J: TRBJ2-1; D: TRBD2; size: -; DNA: TGTGCCACCAGCATTATTAGCGGGAGAGTGAATGAGCAGTTCTTC; CDR3: CATSIISGRVNEQFF
V: TRBV6-5; J: TRBJ2-3; D: TRBD2; size: -; DNA: TGTGCCAGCAGTCAACTAGCGGGAGGCACAGATACGCAGTATTTT; CDR3: CASSQLAGGTDTQYF
V: TRBV11-2; J: TRBJ2-1; D: TRBD2; size: once; DNA: TGTGCCAGCAGCTTCCGGACTAGCGAGACCAATGAGCAGTTCTTC; CDR3: CASSFRTSETNEQFF
V: TRBV21-1; J: TRBJ1-5; D: -; size: -; DNA: TGTGCCAGCAGCAAATCCCCACCCACCAGGAATCAGCCCCAGCATTTT; CDR3: CASSKSPPTRNQPQHF